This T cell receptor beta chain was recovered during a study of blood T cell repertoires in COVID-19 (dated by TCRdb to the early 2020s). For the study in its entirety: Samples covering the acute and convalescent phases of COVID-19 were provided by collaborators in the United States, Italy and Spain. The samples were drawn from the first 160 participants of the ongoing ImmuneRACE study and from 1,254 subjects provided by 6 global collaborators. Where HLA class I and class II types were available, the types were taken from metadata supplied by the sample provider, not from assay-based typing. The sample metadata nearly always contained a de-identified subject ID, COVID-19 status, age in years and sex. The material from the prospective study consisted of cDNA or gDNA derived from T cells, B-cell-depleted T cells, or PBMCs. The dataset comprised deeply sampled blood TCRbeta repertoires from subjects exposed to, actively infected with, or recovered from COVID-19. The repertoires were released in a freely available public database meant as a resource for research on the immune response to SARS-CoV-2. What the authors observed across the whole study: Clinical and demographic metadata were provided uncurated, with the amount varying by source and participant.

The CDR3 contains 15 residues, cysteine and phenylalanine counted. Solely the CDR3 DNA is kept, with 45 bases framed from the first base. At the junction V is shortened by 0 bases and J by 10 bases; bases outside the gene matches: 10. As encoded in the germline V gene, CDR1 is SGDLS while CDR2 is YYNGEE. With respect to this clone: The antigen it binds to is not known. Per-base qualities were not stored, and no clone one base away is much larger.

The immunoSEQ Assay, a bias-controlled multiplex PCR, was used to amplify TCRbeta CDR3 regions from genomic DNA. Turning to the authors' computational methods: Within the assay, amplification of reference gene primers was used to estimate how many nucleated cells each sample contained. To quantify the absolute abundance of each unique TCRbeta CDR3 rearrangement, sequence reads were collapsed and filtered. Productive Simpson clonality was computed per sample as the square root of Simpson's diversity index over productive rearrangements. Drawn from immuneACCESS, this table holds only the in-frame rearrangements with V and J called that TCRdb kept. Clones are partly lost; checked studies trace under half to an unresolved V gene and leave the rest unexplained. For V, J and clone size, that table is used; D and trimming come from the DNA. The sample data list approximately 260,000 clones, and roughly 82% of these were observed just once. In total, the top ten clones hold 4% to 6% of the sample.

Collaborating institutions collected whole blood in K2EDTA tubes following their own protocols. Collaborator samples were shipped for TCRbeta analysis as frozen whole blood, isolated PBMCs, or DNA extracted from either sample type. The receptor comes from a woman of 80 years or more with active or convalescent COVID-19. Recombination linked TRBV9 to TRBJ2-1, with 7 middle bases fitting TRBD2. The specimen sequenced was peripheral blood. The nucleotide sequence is TGTGCCAGCAGCGTAGAGGGCGGGAGCCCAAGGGAGCAGTTCTTC. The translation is CASSVEGGSPREQFF. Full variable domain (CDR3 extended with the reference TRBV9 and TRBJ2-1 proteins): DSGVTQTPKHLITATGQRVTLRCSPRSGDLSVYWYQQSLDQGLQFLIQYYNGEERAKGNILERFSAQQFPDLHSELNLSSLELGDSALYFCASSVEGGSPREQFFGPGTRLTVL.